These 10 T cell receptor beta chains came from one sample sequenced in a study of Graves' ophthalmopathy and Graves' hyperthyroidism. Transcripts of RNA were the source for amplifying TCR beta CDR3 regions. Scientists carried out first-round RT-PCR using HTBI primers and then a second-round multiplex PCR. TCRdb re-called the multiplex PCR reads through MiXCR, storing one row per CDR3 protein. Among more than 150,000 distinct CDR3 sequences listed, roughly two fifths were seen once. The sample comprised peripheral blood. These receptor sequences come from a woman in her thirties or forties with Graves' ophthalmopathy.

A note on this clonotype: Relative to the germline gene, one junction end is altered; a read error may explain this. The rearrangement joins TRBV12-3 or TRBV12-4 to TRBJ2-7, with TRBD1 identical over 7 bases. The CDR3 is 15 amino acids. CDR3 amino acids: CASSSLTGSSCEQYF. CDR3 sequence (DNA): TGTGCCAGCAGCTCGCTGACAGGGAGCTCCTGCGAGCAGTACTTC.

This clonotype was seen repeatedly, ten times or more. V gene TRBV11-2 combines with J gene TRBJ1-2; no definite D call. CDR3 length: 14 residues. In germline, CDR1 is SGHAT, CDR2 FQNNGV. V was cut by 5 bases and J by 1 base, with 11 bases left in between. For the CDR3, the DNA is TGTGCCAGCAGCGGCGGCGGGAATAACTATGGCTACACCTTC. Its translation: CASSGGGNNYGYTF.

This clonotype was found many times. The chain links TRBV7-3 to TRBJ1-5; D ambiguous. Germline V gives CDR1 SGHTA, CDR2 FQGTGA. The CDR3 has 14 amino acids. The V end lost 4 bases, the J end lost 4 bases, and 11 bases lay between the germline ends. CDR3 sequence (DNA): TGTGCCAGCAGCTCCCTAGGGCTGAATCAGCCCCAGCATTTT. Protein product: CASSSLGLNQPQHF. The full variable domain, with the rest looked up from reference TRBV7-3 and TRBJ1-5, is GAGVSQTPSNKVTEKGKYVELRCDPISGHTALYWYRQSLGQGPEFLIYFQGTGAADDSGLPNDRFFAVRPEGSVSTLKIQRTERGDSAVYLCASSSLGLNQPQHFGDGTRLSIL.

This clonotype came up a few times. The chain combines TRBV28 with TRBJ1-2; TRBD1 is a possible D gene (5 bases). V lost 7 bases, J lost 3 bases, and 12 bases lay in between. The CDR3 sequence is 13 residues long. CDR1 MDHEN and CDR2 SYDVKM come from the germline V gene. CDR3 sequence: CASNPTGDYGYTF. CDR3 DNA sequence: TGTGCCAGCAATCCGACGGGGGACTATGGCTACACCTTC.

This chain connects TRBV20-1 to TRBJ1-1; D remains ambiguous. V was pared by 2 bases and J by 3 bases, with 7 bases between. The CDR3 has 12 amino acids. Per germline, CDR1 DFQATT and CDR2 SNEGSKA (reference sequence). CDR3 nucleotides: TGCAGTGCTAGAAAGGGCGACACTGAAGCTTTCTTT. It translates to CSARKGDTEAFF.

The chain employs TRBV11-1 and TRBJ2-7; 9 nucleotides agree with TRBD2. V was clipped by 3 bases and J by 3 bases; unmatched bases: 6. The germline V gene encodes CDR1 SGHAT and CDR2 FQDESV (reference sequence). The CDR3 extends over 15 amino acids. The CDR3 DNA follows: TGTGCCAGCAGCTTCGGTCCGCGGGAGGGCTACGAGCAGTACTTC. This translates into CASSFGPREGYEQYF.

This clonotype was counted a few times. The CDR3 region is CASSYHIGTGDQETQYF. The CDR3 coding sequence is TGTGCCAGCAGCTATCATATCGGGACAGGGGACCAAGAGACCCAGTACTTC. V gene TRBV6-5 combines with J gene TRBJ2-5, with 10 bases fitting TRBD1. This CDR3 is built from 17 residues. The V gene end was trimmed by 6 bases and the J gene end by 0 bases; junction bases not matched to a gene: 10. Germline V gene data show CDR1 as MNHEY and CDR2 as SVGAGI.

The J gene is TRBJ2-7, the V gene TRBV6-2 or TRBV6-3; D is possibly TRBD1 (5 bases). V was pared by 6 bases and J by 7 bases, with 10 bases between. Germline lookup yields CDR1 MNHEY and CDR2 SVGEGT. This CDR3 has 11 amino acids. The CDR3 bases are TGTGCCAGCAGGGACATTAGAGAGCAGTACTTC. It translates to CASRDIREQYF.

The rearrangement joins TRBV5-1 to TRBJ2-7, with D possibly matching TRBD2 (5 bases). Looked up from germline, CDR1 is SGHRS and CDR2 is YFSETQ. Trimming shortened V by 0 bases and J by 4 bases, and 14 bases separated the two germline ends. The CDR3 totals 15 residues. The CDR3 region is CASSLALIGNYEQYF. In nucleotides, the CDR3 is TGCGCCAGCAGCTTGGCCTTAATCGGGAATTACGAGCAGTACTTC.

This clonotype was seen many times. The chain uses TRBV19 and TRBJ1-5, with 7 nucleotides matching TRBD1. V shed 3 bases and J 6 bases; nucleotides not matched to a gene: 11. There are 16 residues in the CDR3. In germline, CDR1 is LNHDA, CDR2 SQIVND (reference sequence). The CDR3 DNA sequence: TGTGCCAGTAGTATCGACGGGACAGCCGTCGGTCAGCCCCAGCATTTT. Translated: CASSIDGTAVGQPQHF.